This T cell receptor (beta chain) derives from a study of OX40 agonist ivuxolimab in advanced cancers. Across the whole study: An anti-OX40 (CD134) antibody with agonistic activity, ivuxolimab, was administered to patients.

The CDR3 is 15 residues long. Germline values: CDR1 SGHTA, CDR2 FQGNSA. V was trimmed by 5 bases and J by 0 bases, leaving 13 bases between them. Enrollment shut out patients with autoimmune disease history or systemic immunosuppression. Assay used: immunoSEQ multiplex PCR; TCRdb lists only in-frame clones, some missing. This sample has under 110,000 clones, with 90% found just once. This TCR derives from an adult with an advanced solid tumor such as melanoma, head and neck, liver or kidney cancer. This chain uses TRBV7-2 with TRBJ1-2; D is ambiguous. Sequencing was performed on CD4+ or CD8+ T cells sorted from blood, taken in a trial of the OX40 agonist ivuxolimab. The CDR3 nucleotides are TGTGCCAGCAGCCTAGATATATTGTCTAACTATGGCTACACCTTC. This codes for CASSLDILSNYGYTF.